These 2 T cell receptor beta chains originate from one sample sequenced in a study of blood T cell repertoires in COVID-19. Profiled with immunoSEQ multiplex PCR; TCRdb holds only in-frame clones, not every one. The sample lists about 52,000 clones; approximately 82% were seen once. Material for sequencing was peripheral blood. The source of these receptors is a man aged 65-85 years with active COVID-19.

This rearrangement joins TRBV12-3 or TRBV12-4 to TRBJ2-7; TRBD1 matches at 7 bases. The J segment lost 5 bases and the V segment lost 5 bases, leaving 6 bases of the junction unmatched. This CDR3 has 13 amino acids. The CDR3 loop reads CASSKDRLNEQYF. In DNA, the CDR3 is TGTGCCAGCAGTAAGGACAGGCTTAACGAGCAGTACTTC.

In its sample, this clone was seen a few times. The V gene is TRBV19, the J gene TRBJ1-6; maybe TRBD1 (5 bases). Trimming left V 0 bases short and J 11 bases short, with 17 bases between. CDR1 and CDR2 (germline): LNHDA, SQIVND (reference sequence). This CDR3 spans 16 amino acids. CDR3 residues: CASSIEGRGGATPLHF. The CDR3 nucleotides are TGTGCCAGTAGTATAGAAGGCAGAGGAGGGGCAACACCCCTCCACTTT.